Described below is a single T cell receptor (beta chain) sequence and its context. Produced via immunoSEQ multiplex PCR; TCRdb's table is partial and in-frame only. The sample yields 250,000 to 300,000 clones, more than 85% seen once. Germline CDR1 is ENHRY and CDR2 is SYGVKD. V lost 3 bases, J lost 8 bases, and 15 bases stayed unmatched. The CDR3 runs to 18 residues. The data originate from a study of blood T cell repertoires in COVID-19. Sequenced: peripheral blood. The TCR originated in a man aged 40-49 years with acute or convalescent COVID-19. The chain has TRBV10-3 and TRBJ2-2; 10 bases line up with TRBD1. In DNA, the CDR3 is TGTGCCATCAGTGACGCAGGACTAGGGACAGGGGATTTGGGGGAGCTGTTTTTT. It encodes CAISDAGLGTGDLGELFF.